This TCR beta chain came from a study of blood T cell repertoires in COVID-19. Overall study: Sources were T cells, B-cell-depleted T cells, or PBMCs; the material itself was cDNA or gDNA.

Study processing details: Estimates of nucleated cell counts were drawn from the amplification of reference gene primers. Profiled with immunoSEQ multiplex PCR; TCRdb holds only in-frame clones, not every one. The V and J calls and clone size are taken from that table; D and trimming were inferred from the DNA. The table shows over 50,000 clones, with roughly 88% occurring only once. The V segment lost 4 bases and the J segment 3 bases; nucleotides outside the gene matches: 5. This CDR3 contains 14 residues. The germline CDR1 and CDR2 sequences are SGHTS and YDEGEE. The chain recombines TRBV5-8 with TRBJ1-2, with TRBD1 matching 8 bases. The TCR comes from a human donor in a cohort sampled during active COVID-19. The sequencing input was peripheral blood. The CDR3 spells CASSATGGDYGYTF. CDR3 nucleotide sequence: TGTGCCAGCAGCGCCACAGGGGGGGACTATGGCTACACCTTC.